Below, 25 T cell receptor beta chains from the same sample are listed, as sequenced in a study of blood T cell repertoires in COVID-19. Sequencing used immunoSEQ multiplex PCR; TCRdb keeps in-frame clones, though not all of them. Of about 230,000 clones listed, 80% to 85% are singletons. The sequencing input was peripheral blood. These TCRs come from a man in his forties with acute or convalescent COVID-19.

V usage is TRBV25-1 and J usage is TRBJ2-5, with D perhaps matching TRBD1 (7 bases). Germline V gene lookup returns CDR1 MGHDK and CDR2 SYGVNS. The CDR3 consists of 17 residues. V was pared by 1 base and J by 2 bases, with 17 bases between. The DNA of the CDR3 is TGTGCCAGCAGTGAATGGGGGGACAGCAATTTTCAAGAGACCCAGTACTTC. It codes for CASSEWGDSNFQETQYF. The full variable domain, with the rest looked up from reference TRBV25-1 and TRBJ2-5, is EADIYQTPRYLVIGTGKKITLECSQTMGHDKMYWYQQDPGMELHLIHYSYGVNSTEKGDLSSESTVSRIRTEHFPLTLESARPSHTSQYLCASSEWGDSNFQETQYFGPGTRLLVL.

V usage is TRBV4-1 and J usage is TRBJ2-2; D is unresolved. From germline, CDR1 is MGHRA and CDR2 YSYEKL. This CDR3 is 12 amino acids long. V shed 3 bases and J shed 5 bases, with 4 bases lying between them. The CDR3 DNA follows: TGCGCCAGCAGCCACCCAACCGGGGAGCTGTTTTTT. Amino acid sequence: CASSHPTGELFF.

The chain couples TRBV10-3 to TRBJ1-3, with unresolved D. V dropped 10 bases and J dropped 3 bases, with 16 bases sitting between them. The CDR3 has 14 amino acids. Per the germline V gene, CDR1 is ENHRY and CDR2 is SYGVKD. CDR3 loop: CATLRERDGNTIYF. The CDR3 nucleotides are TGTGCCACTCTCCGGGAGAGGGATGGAAACACCATATATTTT.

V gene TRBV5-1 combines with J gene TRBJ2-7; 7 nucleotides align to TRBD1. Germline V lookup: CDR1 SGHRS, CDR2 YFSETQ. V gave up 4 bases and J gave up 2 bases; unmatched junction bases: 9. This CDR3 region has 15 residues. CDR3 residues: CASSPRTGRPYEQYF. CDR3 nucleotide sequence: TGCGCCAGCAGCCCGAGGACAGGCCGTCCCTACGAGCAGTACTTC.

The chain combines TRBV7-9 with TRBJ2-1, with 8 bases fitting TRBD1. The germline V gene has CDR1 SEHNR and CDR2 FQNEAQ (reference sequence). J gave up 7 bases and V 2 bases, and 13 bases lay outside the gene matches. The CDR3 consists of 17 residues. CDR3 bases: TGTGCCAGCAGCTTAACGACAGGGGACCTCTGGAGAAATGAGCAGTTCTTC. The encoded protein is CASSLTTGDLWRNEQFF.

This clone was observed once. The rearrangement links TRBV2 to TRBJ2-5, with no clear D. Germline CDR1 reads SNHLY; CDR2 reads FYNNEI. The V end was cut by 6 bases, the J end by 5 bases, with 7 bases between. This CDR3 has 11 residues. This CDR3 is CASRSGETQYF. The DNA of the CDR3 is TGTGCCAGCAGATCCGGTGAGACCCAGTACTTC.

The CDR3 nucleotides are TGTGCCAGCAGGAACCCGACAGACAATGAGCAGTTCTTC. Its protein is CASRNPTDNEQFF. The gene calls are TRBV7-2 and TRBJ2-1, with D tentatively TRBD1 (5 bases). CDR1 and CDR2 (germline): SGHTA, FQGNSA. Trimming stripped 6 bases from V and 5 bases from J, with 11 bases between. The CDR3 loop spans 13 amino acids.

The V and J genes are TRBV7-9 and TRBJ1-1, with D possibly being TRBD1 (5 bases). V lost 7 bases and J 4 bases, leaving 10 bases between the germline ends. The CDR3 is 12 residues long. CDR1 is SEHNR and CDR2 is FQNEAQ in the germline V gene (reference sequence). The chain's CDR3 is CASNLGGTEAFF. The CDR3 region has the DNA TGTGCCAGCAACCTCGGGGGCACTGAAGCTTTCTTT.

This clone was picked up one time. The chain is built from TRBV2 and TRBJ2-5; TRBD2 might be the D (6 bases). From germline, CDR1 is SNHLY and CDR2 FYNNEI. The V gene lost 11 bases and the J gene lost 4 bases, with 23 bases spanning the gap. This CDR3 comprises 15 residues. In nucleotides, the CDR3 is TGTGCCCGGGGGAAGAGAGGGAGGCTTGGAGAGACCCAGTACTTC. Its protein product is CARGKRGRLGETQYF.

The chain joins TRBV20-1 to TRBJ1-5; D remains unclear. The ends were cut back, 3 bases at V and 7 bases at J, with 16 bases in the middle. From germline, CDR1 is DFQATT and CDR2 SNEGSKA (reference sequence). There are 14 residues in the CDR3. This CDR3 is CSASLPGSGQPQHF. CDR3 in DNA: TGCAGTGCTAGTCTTCCAGGTTCAGGACAGCCCCAGCATTTT.

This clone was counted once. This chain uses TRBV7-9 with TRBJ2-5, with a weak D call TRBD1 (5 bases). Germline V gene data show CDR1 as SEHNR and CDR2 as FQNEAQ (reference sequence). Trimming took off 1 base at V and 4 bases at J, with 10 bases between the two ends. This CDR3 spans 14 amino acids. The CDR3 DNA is TGTGCCAGCAGCTTAGAAGGACATTTAGAGACCCAGTACTTC. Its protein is CASSLEGHLETQYF.

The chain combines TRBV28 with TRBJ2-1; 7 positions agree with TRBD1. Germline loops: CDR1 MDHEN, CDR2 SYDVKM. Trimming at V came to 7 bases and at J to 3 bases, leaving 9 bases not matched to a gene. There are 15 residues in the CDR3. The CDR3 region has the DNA TGTGCCAGCAACGTGAGGGGGCCGGGCTACAATGAGCAGTTCTTC. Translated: CASNVRGPGYNEQFF. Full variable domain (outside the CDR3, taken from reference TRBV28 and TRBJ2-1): DVKVTQSSRYLVKRTGEKVFLECVQDMDHENMFWYRQDPGLGLRLIYFSYDVKMKEKGDIPEGYSVSREKKERFSLILESASTNQTSMYLCASNVRGPGYNEQFFGPGTRLTVL.

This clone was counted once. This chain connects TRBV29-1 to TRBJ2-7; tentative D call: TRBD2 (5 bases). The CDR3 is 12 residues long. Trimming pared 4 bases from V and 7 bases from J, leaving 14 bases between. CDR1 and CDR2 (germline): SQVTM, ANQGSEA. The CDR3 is CSVGQREREQYF. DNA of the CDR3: TGCAGCGTTGGGCAGAGGGAGCGAGAGCAGTACTTC.

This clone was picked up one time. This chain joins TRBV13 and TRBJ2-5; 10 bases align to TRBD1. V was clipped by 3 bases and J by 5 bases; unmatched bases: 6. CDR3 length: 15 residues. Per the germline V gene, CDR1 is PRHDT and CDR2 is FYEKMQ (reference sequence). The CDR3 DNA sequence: TGTGCCAGCAGCTTCGGGACAGGGGTTATGGAGACCCAGTACTTC. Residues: CASSFGTGVMETQYF.

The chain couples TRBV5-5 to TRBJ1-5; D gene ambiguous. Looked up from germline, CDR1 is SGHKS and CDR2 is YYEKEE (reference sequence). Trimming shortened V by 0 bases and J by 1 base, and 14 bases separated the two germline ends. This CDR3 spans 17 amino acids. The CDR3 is CASSLEQPWVSNQPQHF. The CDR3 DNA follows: TGTGCCAGCAGCTTGGAACAGCCTTGGGTGAGCAATCAGCCCCAGCATTTT.

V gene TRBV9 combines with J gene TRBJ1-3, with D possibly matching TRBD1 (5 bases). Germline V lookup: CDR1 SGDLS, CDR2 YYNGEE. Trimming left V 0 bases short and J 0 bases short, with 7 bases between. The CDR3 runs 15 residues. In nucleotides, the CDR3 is TGTGCCAGCAGCGTAGGAAGGGGCTCTGGAAACACCATATATTTT. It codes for CASSVGRGSGNTIYF.

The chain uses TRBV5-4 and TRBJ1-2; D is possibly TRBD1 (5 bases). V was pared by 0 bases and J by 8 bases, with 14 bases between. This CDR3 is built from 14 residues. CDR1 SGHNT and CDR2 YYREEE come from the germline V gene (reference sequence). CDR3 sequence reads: CASSLDAGFSGYTF. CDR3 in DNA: TGTGCCAGCAGCTTGGACGCAGGGTTTTCGGGCTACACCTTC.

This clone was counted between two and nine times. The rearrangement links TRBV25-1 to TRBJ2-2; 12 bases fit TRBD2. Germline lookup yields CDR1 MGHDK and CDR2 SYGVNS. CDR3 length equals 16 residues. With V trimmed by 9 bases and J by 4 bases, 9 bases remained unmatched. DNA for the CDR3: TGTGCCAGACGGACTAGCGGGAAGGGTATCACCGGGGAGCTGTTTTTT. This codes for CARRTSGKGITGELFF. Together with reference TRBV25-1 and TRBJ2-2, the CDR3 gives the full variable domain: EADIYQTPRYLVIGTGKKITLECSQTMGHDKMYWYQQDPGMELHLIHYSYGVNSTEKGDLSSESTVSRIRTEHFPLTLESARPSHTSQYLCARRTSGKGITGELFFGEGSRLTVL.

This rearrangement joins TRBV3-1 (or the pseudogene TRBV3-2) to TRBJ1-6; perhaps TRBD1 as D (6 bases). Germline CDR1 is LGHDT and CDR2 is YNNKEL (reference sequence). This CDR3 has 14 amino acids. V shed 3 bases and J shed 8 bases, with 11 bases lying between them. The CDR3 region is CASSHATGDSPLHF. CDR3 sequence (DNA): TGTGCCAGCAGCCACGCGACAGGAGATTCACCCCTCCACTTT.

This CDR3 is CASSPVYEQYF. The CDR3 bases are TGTGCCAGCAGCCCCGTATACGAGCAGTACTTC. The chain is built from TRBV11-2 and TRBJ2-7; D unclear. This CDR3 has 11 amino acids. Germline V lookup: CDR1 SGHAT, CDR2 FQNNGV. Trimming shortened V by 5 bases and J by 4 bases, and 6 bases separated the two germline ends.

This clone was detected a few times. The CDR3 reads CSARPPGGYTF. The CDR3 DNA sequence: TGCAGTGCTAGACCCCCGGGTGGCTACACCTTC. The chain combines TRBV20-1 with TRBJ1-2; the D is unclear. V lost 2 bases and J 7 bases, leaving 8 bases between the germline ends. Germline CDR1 reads DFQATT; CDR2 reads SNEGSKA (reference sequence). This CDR3 has 11 residues.

In nucleotides, the CDR3 is TGCGCCAGCAGCCTAATGACAGGGGGAATGGGTGGCTACACCTTC. As protein: CASSLMTGGMGGYTF. This rearrangement joins TRBV5-1 to TRBJ1-2, with TRBD1 identical over 9 bases. The germline V gene encodes CDR1 SGHRS and CDR2 YFSETQ. V lost 4 bases and J lost 7; bases outside the gene matches: 11. This CDR3 spans 15 amino acids.

CDR3 sequence reads: CASSYSNWQKNTEAFF. The CDR3 coding sequence is TGTGCCAGCAGTTACTCGAATTGGCAGAAGAACACTGAAGCTTTCTTT. The V and J genes are TRBV6-2 or TRBV6-3 and TRBJ1-1; no firm D call. CDR1 and CDR2 (germline): MNHEY, SVGEGT. The V and J ends lost 0 bases and 1 base respectively, with 12 bases between them. The CDR3 runs 16 residues.

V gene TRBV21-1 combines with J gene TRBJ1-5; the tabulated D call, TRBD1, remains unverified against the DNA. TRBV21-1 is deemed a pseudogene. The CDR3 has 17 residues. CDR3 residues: CASSKEETAYSNQPQHF. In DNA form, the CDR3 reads TGTGCCAGCAGCAAAGAGGAGACAGCTTATAGCAATCAGCCCCAGCATTTT.

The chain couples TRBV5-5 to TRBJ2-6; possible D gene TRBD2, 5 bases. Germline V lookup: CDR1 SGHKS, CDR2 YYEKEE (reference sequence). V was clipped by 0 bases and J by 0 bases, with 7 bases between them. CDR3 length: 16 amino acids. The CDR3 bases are TGTGCCAGCAGCTTGGCGGCGGGCTCTGGGGCCAACGTCCTGACTTTC. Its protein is CASSLAAGSGANVLTF.